This T cell receptor (beta chain) comes out of a study of technical replicates of blood from a handful of donors. Sequencing used immunoSEQ multiplex PCR; TCRdb keeps in-frame clones, though not all of them. Found here are 78,000 or so clones, roughly 90% of them singletons; the top ten hold 0.35% to 0.5%. The junction had 7 bases not matched to a gene; V was cut back by 3 bases and J by 7 bases. Germline CDR1 reads SNHLY; CDR2 reads FYNNEI. This CDR3 has 15 amino acids. The TCR comes from a human donor in good health. The chain employs TRBV2 and TRBJ1-5, with TRBD1 identical over 9 bases. The sample was T cells isolated from PBMCs. CDR3 sequence (DNA): TGTGCCAGCAGTGATATTAGAACAGGGGGCCAGCCCCAGCATTTT. It is translated as CASSDIRTGGQPQHF. Full variable domain (missing parts from reference TRBV2 and TRBJ1-5): EPEVTQTPSHQVTQMGQEVILRCVPISNHLYFYWYRQILGQKVEFLVSFYNNEISEKSEIFDDQFSVERPDGSNFTLKIRSTKLEDSAMYFCASSDIRTGGQPQHFGDGTRLSIL.